This entry lists 19 T cell receptor beta chains sequenced from one sample in a study of graft-versus-host responses after intestinal transplantation. The method was immunoSEQ multiplex PCR; TCRdb's version includes in-frame clones alone and lacks a portion of them. The sample lists 20,000 to 25,000 clones, 82% occurring once. Their recognized antigens are unknown. Sequencing used unstimulated CD8+ T cells sorted from spleen or lymph node cells, obtained before transplant. The source is a human donor who was the organ donor for an intestinal transplant.

V gene TRBV19 combines with J gene TRBJ1-6, with D perhaps TRBD1 (6 bases). Looked up from germline, CDR1 is LNHDA and CDR2 is SQIVND (reference sequence). V was clipped by 4 bases and J by 3 bases, with 16 bases between them. The CDR3 extends over 17 amino acids. The CDR3, as DNA: TGTGCCAGTAGTAGTGACAGGTCAGAAGGCTATAATTCACCCCTCCACTTT. It is translated as CASSSDRSEGYNSPLHF.

The chain is built from TRBV28 and TRBJ1-5; 9 nucleotides match TRBD1. The junction had 7 bases not matched to a gene; V was cut back by 1 base and J by 0 bases. Germline assignment: CDR1 MDHEN and CDR2 SYDVKM. This CDR3 is 18 amino acids long. This chain's CDR3 is CASSLYSTGGYSNQPQHF. CDR3 nucleotides: TGTGCCAGCAGTTTATATTCGACAGGGGGGTATAGCAATCAGCCCCAGCATTTT.

The V and J genes are TRBV5-6 and TRBJ2-7, with 7 bases aligning to TRBD1. Per the germline V gene, CDR1 is SGHDT and CDR2 is YYEEEE. The CDR3 contains 14 residues. V gave up 4 bases and J gave up 5 bases; unmatched junction bases: 9. The CDR3 DNA reads TGTGCCAGCAGCCGTACTCAGGGGGTCCACGAGCAGTACTTC. The encoded protein is CASSRTQGVHEQYF.

This chain connects TRBV13 to TRBJ2-5; D unresolved. The DNA matches TRBJ2-7 better at its end, which makes the J call doubtful. This CDR3 is built from 12 residues. The V gene's germline CDR1 is PRHDT and CDR2 FYEKMQ (reference sequence). This chain's CDR3 is CASSLGGYEQYF. The DNA of the CDR3 is TGTGCCAGCAGCTTAGGTGGGTACGAGCAGTACTTC.

The chain recombines TRBV11-2 with TRBJ1-1, with a possible D match to TRBD1 (5 bases). Per the germline V gene, CDR1 is SGHAT and CDR2 is FQNNGV. V dropped 0 bases and J dropped 2 bases, with 10 bases sitting between them. The CDR3 spans 15 residues. The CDR3 DNA sequence: TGTGCCAGCAGCTTAGACAATGACAGAAACACTGAAGCTTTCTTT. Encoded protein: CASSLDNDRNTEAFF.

This clone appeared a few times. The gene calls are TRBV27 and TRBJ2-2, with D possibly matching TRBD2 (5 bases). Germline CDR1 is MNHEY and CDR2 is SMNVEV (reference sequence). Trimming shortened V by 5 bases and J by 4 bases, and 11 bases separated the two germline ends. The length of the CDR3 is 14 residues. CDR3 region: CASSPLASTGELFF. CDR3 coding DNA: TGTGCCAGCAGTCCCCTAGCTTCCACCGGGGAGCTGTTTTTT.

This clone was observed once. The rearrangement joins TRBV6-6 to TRBJ1-2, with D unclear. The V end lost 5 bases, the J end lost 4 bases, and 11 bases lay between the germline ends. CDR1 MNHNY and CDR2 SVGAGI come from the germline V gene (reference sequence). The CDR3 is made up of 13 amino acids. The CDR3: CASSDGVFYGYTF. The CDR3 DNA follows: TGTGCCAGCAGTGACGGTGTATTCTATGGCTACACCTTC.

The chain carries TRBV27 and TRBJ2-5; 9 positions match TRBD1. V was clipped by 5 bases and J by 4 bases; unmatched bases: 14. Germline assignment: CDR1 MNHEY and CDR2 SMNVEV (reference sequence). This CDR3 has 17 amino acids. As DNA, the CDR3 is TGTGCCAGCAGTACAATCAGGACAGGGGCGTTGGGAGAGACCCAGTACTTC. It encodes CASSTIRTGALGETQYF.

The V call is TRBV7-9, the J call TRBJ2-2; a weak D match, TRBD1 (6 bases). Germline V gene lookup returns CDR1 SEHNR and CDR2 FQNEAQ (reference sequence). This CDR3 is built from 14 residues. The germline V and J ends were trimmed by 8 bases and 4 bases, with 14 bases remaining between them. The CDR3 nucleotides read TGTGCCAGCGGACCAAGGGGGTCCACCGGGGAGCTGTTTTTT. Translated, it gives CASGPRGSTGELFF.

V gene TRBV7-8 combines with J gene TRBJ2-2, with unresolved D. The V end lost 0 bases, the J end lost 3 bases, and 14 bases lay between the germline ends. The CDR3 has 17 amino acids. Germline lookup yields CDR1 SGHVS and CDR2 FQNEAQ. CDR3 in amino acids: CASSLATFPYYTGELFF. The CDR3 coding sequence is TGTGCCAGCAGCTTAGCGACCTTCCCTTATTACACCGGGGAGCTGTTTTTT. Full variable domain (missing parts from reference TRBV7-8 and TRBJ2-2): GAGVSQSPRYKVAKRGQDVALRCDPISGHVSLFWYQQALGQGPEFLTYFQNEAQLDKSGLPSDRFFAERPEGSVSTLKIQRTQQEDSAVYLCASSLATFPYYTGELFFGEGSRLTVL.

The chain links TRBV27 to TRBJ2-1; TRBD2 matches at 13 bases. Germline CDR1 reads MNHEY; CDR2 reads SMNVEV (reference sequence). V lost 6 bases, J lost 7 bases, and 18 bases stayed unmatched. The CDR3 loop spans 19 amino acids. The CDR3 region is CASSWAGTSGILTRNEQFF. CDR3 nucleotide sequence: TGTGCCAGCAGCTGGGCCGGGACTAGCGGGATCCTCACACGGAATGAGCAGTTCTTC.

The chain combines TRBV23-1 with TRBJ2-7, with a possible D match to TRBD1 (6 bases). TRBV23-1 counts as an open reading frame of uncertain function. This CDR3 spans 17 amino acids. V was clipped by 3 bases and J by 0 bases, with 18 bases between them. The CDR3 loop is CASSQPGVEGSSYEQYF. The CDR3 nucleotides are TGCGCCAGCAGTCAGCCAGGGGTAGAGGGGAGCTCCTACGAGCAGTACTTC.

The CDR3 sequence is CASKHQESSYNSPLHF. The CDR3 DNA reads TGCGCCAGCAAACATCAGGAGAGCTCCTATAATTCACCCCTCCACTTT. The genes are TRBV4-1 and TRBJ1-6; D uncertain. The CDR3 consists of 16 residues. V gave up 7 bases and J gave up 0 bases, with 13 bases separating them. Germline assignment: CDR1 MGHRA and CDR2 YSYEKL.

The J gene is TRBJ1-2, the V gene TRBV19, with 7 nucleotides matching TRBD1. The J segment lost 2 bases and the V segment lost 3 bases, leaving 12 bases of the junction unmatched. The germline gives CDR1 LNHDA, CDR2 SQIVND (reference sequence). The CDR3 runs to 17 residues. CDR3 in amino acids: CASSIVWSGQLNYGYTF. The DNA of the CDR3 is TGTGCCAGTAGTATTGTTTGGTCGGGACAGCTAAACTATGGCTACACCTTC.

This chain uses TRBV11-2 with TRBJ1-2; 8 positions agree with TRBD1. Germline V gene data show CDR1 as SGHAT and CDR2 as FQNNGV. This CDR3 region has 18 residues. V was clipped by 1 base and J by 8 bases; unmatched bases: 18. CDR3 bases: TGTGCCAGCAGCTTAGGTTCCCGGGCAGGGGGCGCGACTCGCGGCTACACCTTC. This gives the protein CASSLGSRAGGATRGYTF. The variable domain in full, completed from reference TRBV11-2 and TRBJ1-2, reads EAGVAQSPRYKIIEKRQSVAFWCNPISGHATLYWYQQILGQGPKLLIQFQNNGVVDDSQLPKDRFSAERLKGVDSTLKIQPAKLEDSAVYLCASSLGSRAGGATRGYTFGSGTRLTVV.

The chain uses TRBV6-5 and TRBJ2-1, with 10 positions matching TRBD2. This CDR3 has 15 residues. Trimming at V came to 0 bases and at J to 4 bases, leaving 0 bases not matched to a gene. Per germline, CDR1 MNHEY and CDR2 SVGAGI. CDR3 residues: CASSYSSGRYNEQFF. CDR3 DNA sequence: TGTGCCAGCAGTTACTCTAGCGGGAGGTACAATGAGCAGTTCTTC.

The rearrangement joins TRBV15 to TRBJ1-4; D is uncertain. This CDR3 has 14 residues. Germline V lookup: CDR1 LNHNV, CDR2 YYDKDF (reference sequence). V shed 1 base and J shed 5 bases, with 8 bases lying between them. CDR3 sequence reads: CATSRGASNEKLFF. The DNA for the CDR3 is TGTGCCACCAGCAGAGGGGCTTCGAATGAAAAACTGTTTTTT.

The chain is built from TRBV30 and TRBJ1-5; the match to TRBD1 covers 9 bases. The CDR3 has 17 amino acids. Losses at the gene ends were 2 bases for V and 4 bases for J; bases not matched to a gene: 12. Per the germline V gene, CDR1 is GTSNPN and CDR2 is SVGIG (reference sequence). CDR3 residues: CAWSSGTGTAGNQPQHF. The CDR3 nucleotides read TGTGCCTGGAGTTCCGGGACAGGGACCGCTGGGAATCAGCCCCAGCATTTT. The full variable domain, in which reference TRBV30 and TRBJ1-5 provide the parts outside the CDR3, is SQTIHQWPATLVQPVGSPLSLECTVEGTSNPNLYWYRQAAGRGLQLLFYSVGIGQISSEVPQNLSASRPQDRQFILSSKKLLLSDSGFYLCAWSSGTGTAGNQPQHFGDGTRLSIL.

V is TRBV12-5 and J is TRBJ2-3; TRBD2 matches 8 bases. This CDR3 has 16 residues. Germline V gives CDR1 LGHNT, CDR2 FRNRAP. With 4 bases clipped from V and 2 bases from J, the junction kept 8 bases outside the gene matches. Written as DNA, the CDR3 is TGTGCTAGTGGTTCCCGACTAGCGAAACCCACAGATACGCAGTATTTT. Protein sequence: CASGSRLAKPTDTQYF.